This T cell receptor (beta chain) comes out of a study of T cell repertoires in cytomegalovirus infection. About the study: HLA-C-restricted CMV epitopes, recently identified, and well-studied HLA-B-restricted ones were used by the study. CMV infection plus the matching HLA type was flagged by public TCR beta signatures. The study's findings and limits: CMV-specific TCR beta clonotypes restricted by HLA-C were the ones dominating the ex vivo response. There were carriers of CMV plus the relevant HLA, and cumulative public TCR beta family frequency identified them.

About this clonotype: Its matching antigen is unknown.

In germline, CDR1 is SGHAT, CDR2 FQNNGV. Trimming cost V 6 bases and J 7 bases, with 12 bases left between them. This CDR3 comprises 13 residues. TCRdb independently ran MiXCR on the reads; one entry per CDR3 protein. This sample yields 640,000 or so distinct CDR3 sequences, of which 30% to 40% are seen a single time; roughly 18% belongs to the top ten. The TCR originated in a human donor in good health (CMV status not recorded). Some clones in this sample may be carry-over from other donors' samples. The chain couples TRBV11-2 to TRBJ2-2; D gene ambiguous. The starting material was cultured PBMCs, obtained from culture after CMV antigen stimulation. The CDR3 coding sequence is TGTGCCAGCAGTGAAGGTCGGGTCGGGGAGCTGTTTTTT. This sequence encodes CASSEGRVGELFF.